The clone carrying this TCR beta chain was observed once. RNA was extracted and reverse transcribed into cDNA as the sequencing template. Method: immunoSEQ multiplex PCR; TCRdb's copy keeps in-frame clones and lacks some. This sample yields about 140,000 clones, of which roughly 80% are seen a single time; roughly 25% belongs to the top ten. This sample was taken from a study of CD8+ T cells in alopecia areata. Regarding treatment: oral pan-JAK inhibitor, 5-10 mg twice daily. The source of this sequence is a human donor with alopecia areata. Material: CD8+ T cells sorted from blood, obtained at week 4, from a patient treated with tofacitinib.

In DNA, the CDR3 is TGTGCCAGCAGCCAGACGCGGGGGGTTGTTGGCAATGAGCAGTTCTTC. Its protein is CASSQTRGVVGNEQFF. The chain combines TRBV7-2 with TRBJ2-1; 8 nucleotides agree with TRBD2. The V gene's germline CDR1 is SGHTA and CDR2 FQGNSA. The CDR3 consists of 16 residues. J was trimmed by 6 bases and V by 5 bases; bases with no gene match: 12.